The 26 T cell receptor beta chains below all came from one sample that was sequenced in a study of identical twins. Via MiXCR, TCRdb re-called the 5' RACE reads, giving one row per CDR3 protein. The sample comprises approximately 700,000 distinct CDR3 sequences, 5.5% to 6.5% of which are singletons, and about 1.8% rests with the top ten. The sample taken for sequencing was naive T cells sorted from blood. These receptors were taken from a man aged 18-30 years in good health.

This rearrangement joins TRBV7-6 to TRBJ2-1; 9 nucleotides agree with TRBD1. The trim removed 7 bases at V and 9 bases at J, leaving 10 bases unmatched. The CDR3 has 14 amino acids. CDR1 is SGHVS, CDR2 FNYEAQ, per germline. CDR3 amino acids: CASTPGQGTGEQFF. DNA for the CDR3: TGTGCCAGCACCCCGGGACAGGGCACCGGTGAGCAGTTCTTC.

This clonotype was detected many times. The chain joins TRBV5-1 to TRBJ2-1; 10 nucleotides match TRBD1. The CDR3 runs to 14 residues. V lost 6 bases to trimming and J lost 6 bases; unmatched junction nucleotides: 6. Germline loops: CDR1 SGHRS, CDR2 YFSETQ. In nucleotides, the CDR3 is TGCGCCAGCAAACCGGGGACAGGGGTCAATGAGCAGTTCTTC. It encodes CASKPGTGVNEQFF.

This clonotype was observed at least ten times. The V and J genes are TRBV6-1 and TRBJ1-2; no definite D call. V was clipped by 6 bases and J by 6 bases, with 14 bases between them. The CDR3 runs 13 residues. CDR1 and CDR2 from the germline V gene are MNHNS and SASEGT. The CDR3 loop reads CASSPGVLNGYTF. CDR3 nucleotide sequence: TGTGCCAGCAGCCCCGGGGTACTCAATGGCTACACCTTC.

In this sample, this clonotype turned up many times. The chain combines TRBV29-1 with TRBJ1-1, with TRBD1 matching over 8 bases. The CDR3 has 11 amino acids. In germline, CDR1 is SQVTM, CDR2 ANQGSEA. V lost 7 bases to trimming and J lost 6 bases; unmatched junction nucleotides: 4. The CDR3: CSALTGAEAFF. As DNA, the CDR3 is TGCAGCGCCTTGACAGGGGCTGAAGCTTTCTTT.

This clonotype was found many times. The chain uses TRBV20-1 and TRBJ2-3; D might be TRBD1 or TRBD2, each matching 5 bases. This CDR3 spans 12 amino acids. Trimming stripped 7 bases from V and 2 bases from J, with 10 bases between. The V gene's germline CDR1 is DFQATT and CDR2 SNEGSKA (reference sequence). The CDR3 DNA follows: TGCAGTGGCCGGGACCCCACAGATACGCAGTATTTT. This sequence encodes CSGRDPTDTQYF.

Only a few counts were recorded for this clonotype. The J gene is TRBJ1-2, the V gene TRBV15, with D uncertain. Germline V gene data show CDR1 as LNHNV and CDR2 as YYDKDF (reference sequence). V dropped 0 bases and J dropped 7 bases, with 18 bases sitting between them. The CDR3 spans 16 residues. The CDR3 DNA reads TGTGCCACCAGCAGAGATCGGCCAGGAGGAGAGGGTGGCTACACCTTC. Residues: CATSRDRPGGEGGYTF.

This clonotype has a count of ten or more. The chain links TRBV12-3 or TRBV12-4 to TRBJ1-5; D remains ambiguous. There are 13 residues in the CDR3. V dropped 5 bases and J dropped 4 bases, with 9 bases sitting between them. The CDR3 region has the DNA TGTGCCAGCAGTCGAGACGGGAATCAGCCCCAGCATTTT. Its protein product is CASSRDGNQPQHF.

The V gene is TRBV5-5, the J gene TRBJ2-7; D perhaps matches TRBD1 (5 bases). This CDR3 contains 18 residues. Germline V gene data show CDR1 as SGHKS and CDR2 as YYEKEE (reference sequence). Trimming stripped 2 bases from V and 0 bases from J, with 21 bases between. This CDR3 is CASSFRPPLGAPSYEQYF. The CDR3 nucleotides read TGTGCCAGCAGCTTTAGGCCCCCTCTTGGGGCCCCCTCCTACGAGCAGTACTTC.

The gene calls are TRBV12-5 and TRBJ2-2; 7 bases agree with TRBD1. Germline V CDR1 and CDR2: LGHNT, FRNRAP. The CDR3 spans 16 residues. V dropped 1 base and J dropped 6; count of bases not matched to a gene: 8. CDR3 in DNA: TGTGCTAGTGGTTTGGCCGCTCGACAGGGTTCCGGGGAGCTGTTTTTT. It codes for CASGLAARQGSGELFF.

This clonotype was recorded a few times. This chain links TRBV5-5 with TRBJ2-3, with D possibly matching TRBD2 (5 bases). The CDR3 spans 14 residues. Germline-derived CDR1 and CDR2 are SGHKS and YYEKEE (reference sequence). Trimming cost V 6 bases and J 7 bases, with 18 bases left between them. The CDR3 sequence is CASTISGVPYTQYF. For the CDR3, the DNA is TGTGCCAGCACCATCTCCGGGGTCCCATATACGCAGTATTTT.

This clonotype was observed many times. The chain is built from TRBV5-1 and TRBJ2-1; D is unresolved. This CDR3 has 11 residues. Trimming left V 5 bases short and J 8 bases short, with 8 bases between. Germline-derived CDR1 and CDR2 are SGHRS and YFSETQ. The DNA for the CDR3 is TGCGCCAGCAGGGGAACATATGAGCAGTTCTTC. This encodes CASRGTYEQFF.

This clonotype was detected a few times. The chain carries TRBV4-1 and TRBJ2-6, with 9 positions matching TRBD1. V shed 1 base, J shed 0 bases, and the junction held 4 bases outside the gene matches. This CDR3 has 18 residues. From germline, CDR1 is MGHRA and CDR2 YSYEKL. CDR3 bases: TGCGCCAGCAGCCAAGGGACAGGGGATAACTCTGGGGCCAACGTCCTGACTTTC. Protein: CASSQGTGDNSGANVLTF.

The chain couples TRBV12-3 or TRBV12-4 to TRBJ2-7; 9 bases align to TRBD2. The CDR3 is 13 amino acids. Unmatched junction bases numbered 10, after V lost 7 bases and J lost 9 bases. The chain's CDR3 is CASIPSGIPGQYF. CDR3 coding DNA: TGTGCCAGCATCCCTAGCGGGATCCCAGGGCAGTACTTC.

The chain joins TRBV20-1 to TRBJ2-5, with a tentative D call TRBD2 (6 bases). Looked up from germline, CDR1 is DFQATT and CDR2 is SNEGSKA (reference sequence). The V end was cut by 0 bases, the J end by 2 bases, with 19 bases between. The CDR3 is 17 residues long. This chain's CDR3 is CSARDLPLAEGQETQYF. The CDR3 coding sequence is TGCAGTGCTAGAGACCTTCCGTTAGCGGAGGGGCAAGAGACCCAGTACTTC.

This clonotype has a count of ten or more. The rearrangement links TRBV20-1 to TRBJ2-3; D is unresolved. The V end lost 4 bases, the J end lost 5 bases, and 19 bases lay between the germline ends. CDR1 is DFQATT and CDR2 is SNEGSKA in the germline V gene (reference sequence). The CDR3 is made up of 15 amino acids. The CDR3 DNA reads as TGCAGTGCTAACGACCGGATCCTTACCCAAGATACGCAGTATTTT. Protein: CSANDRILTQDTQYF.

This chain connects TRBV20-1 to TRBJ2-6, with no clear D. Trimming cost V 5 bases and J 2 bases, with 7 bases left between them. Germline loops: CDR1 DFQATT, CDR2 SNEGSKA (reference sequence). The CDR3 is 13 amino acids. CDR3 in amino acids: CSASETGANVLTF. CDR3 DNA sequence: TGCAGTGCTTCCGAAACTGGGGCCAACGTCCTGACTTTC.

This clonotype was detected ten times or more. The rearrangement joins TRBV12-3 or TRBV12-4 to TRBJ2-6, with 8 nucleotides matching TRBD2. The CDR3 is 16 residues long. Trimming cost V 5 bases and J 0 bases; bases outside gene matches: 3. CDR3 in amino acids: CASSPGGGSGANVLTF. The CDR3 coding sequence is TGTGCCAGCAGTCCCGGGGGGGGCTCTGGGGCCAACGTCCTGACTTTC.

This clonotype was detected many times. The chain has TRBV2 and TRBJ2-7; D remains ambiguous. With 6 bases removed from V and 7 bases from J, the gap between germline ends came to 10 bases. Looked up from germline, CDR1 is SNHLY and CDR2 is FYNNEI. This CDR3 region has 11 residues. The CDR3 reads CASSLFGEQYV. CDR3 coding DNA: TGTGCCAGCAGCCTTTTCGGTGAGCAGTACGTC.

This clonotype appeared a few times. An end of the junction does not agree with germline; a read error may underlie this. V usage is TRBV6-5 and J usage is TRBJ2-7; 7 bases agree with TRBD2. The CDR3 spans 13 residues. The germline V gene encodes CDR1 MNHEY and CDR2 SVGAGI. CDR3 DNA: TGTGCCAGCAGTTACTCTACTCTAGCGGACCTACACTTC. Translated, it gives CASSYSTLADLHF.

This clonotype occurred many times. The rearrangement uses TRBV12-5 and TRBJ2-1; D is uncertain. Germline V CDR1 and CDR2: LGHNT, FRNRAP. This CDR3 region has 13 residues. Trimming cost V 3 bases and J 5 bases, with 8 bases left between them. The CDR3 nucleotides read TGTGCTAGTGGTTTATCGACCAACAATGAGCAGTTCTTC. It encodes CASGLSTNNEQFF.

This clonotype was observed at least ten times. The rearrangement links TRBV4-3 to TRBJ1-5; a possible D gene is TRBD1 (5 bases). The CDR3 is 16 amino acids. Deletions cut 4 bases from V and 1 base from J, with 14 bases between. Germline-derived CDR1 and CDR2 are LGHNA and YSLEER. The CDR3 coding sequence is TGCGCCAGCAGCCCCGGCTTACGGGACAGCAATCAGCCCCAGCATTTT. Translating gives CASSPGLRDSNQPQHF.

This chain connects TRBV7-9 to TRBJ2-1, with 10 positions matching TRBD1. The trim removed 3 bases at V and 10 bases at J, leaving 12 bases unmatched. The CDR3 extends over 16 amino acids. Germline V gene lookup returns CDR1 SEHNR and CDR2 FQNEAQ (reference sequence). CDR3 residues: CASSLLRDRGFGEQFF. The DNA for the CDR3 is TGTGCCAGCAGCTTGCTCCGGGACAGGGGTTTCGGGGAGCAGTTCTTC.

This clonotype was detected many times. The chain joins TRBV29-1 to TRBJ1-4, with no clear D. Germline V gene lookup returns CDR1 SQVTM and CDR2 ANQGSEA. V was clipped by 3 bases and J by 5 bases, with 10 bases between them. CDR3 length: 13 amino acids. The CDR3 DNA follows: TGCAGCGTTGAGCTCAGGAAGAATGAAAAACTGTTTTTT. Its translation: CSVELRKNEKLFF.

J is TRBJ2-5 and V is TRBV9, with D unclear. The germline V and J ends were trimmed by 5 bases and 4 bases, with 12 bases remaining between them. Germline V gives CDR1 SGDLS, CDR2 YYNGEE. CDR3 length: 13 residues. The CDR3 is CASRSGSGETQYF. The CDR3 DNA is TGTGCCAGCAGATCGGGCTCGGGAGAGACCCAGTACTTC.

In its sample, this clonotype was seen many times. The chain carries TRBV3-1 and TRBJ1-2; the D gene is possibly TRBD1 (5 bases). Trimming pared 0 bases from V and 8 bases from J, leaving 13 bases between. CDR1 and CDR2 (germline): LGHDT, YNNKEL (reference sequence). This CDR3 region has 14 residues. The CDR3 coding sequence is TGTGCCAGCAGCCAAGACGTCAGCGGGGCGGGCTACACCTTC. It translates to CASSQDVSGAGYTF.

This clonotype was counted ten times or more. V gene TRBV29-1 combines with J gene TRBJ2-7, with D perhaps TRBD1 (7 bases). Germline CDR1 SQVTM, CDR2 ANQGSEA. The CDR3 spans 13 residues. V was trimmed by 0 bases and J by 5 bases, leaving 11 bases between them. The DNA for the CDR3 is TGCAGCGTTGAAGATAGCAGGGGGGACGAGCAGTACTTC. Its translation: CSVEDSRGDEQYF.